The clone carrying this T cell receptor beta chain was counted once. Antigen unknown. The data were obtained in a study of shared clonotypes between healthy human individuals. Study-level background: A donor's plate count was three for CD4 naive and three for CD4 memory; CD8 naive had two and CD8 memory one. General observations from the study: Generally, naive subsets (rather than memory subsets) showed larger estimated richness. Sorted-subset sequencing, rarefaction showed, was incomplete despite large depth. Only blood was sampled; tissue repertoires likely differ.

Assay: immunoSEQ multiplex PCR; the TCRdb copy retains only in-frame clones and omits some. Seen here are approximately 1.4 million clones, 95% to 99% observed once, and the top ten hold approximately 0.45%. The V end was cut by 2 bases, the J end by 7 bases, with 11 bases between. CDR3 length equals 13 residues. In germline, CDR1 is LNHDA, CDR2 SQIVND (reference sequence). The chain combines TRBV19 with TRBJ1-2, with D tentatively TRBD1 (5 bases). Sequenced: naive CD4+ T cells sorted from blood. The subset is: CD45RA+ positively selected. The receptor was derived from a man aged 30 to 45 in good health. The CDR3 bases are TGTGCCAGTAGTATACAGGGATTGAGTGGCTACACCTTC. It codes for CASSIQGLSGYTF.